A selection of T cell receptor beta chains follows, all from one sample in a study of CD8 T cells in Susac syndrome. TCRdb redid the calling of the immunoSEQ multiplex PCR reads with MiXCR, one entry per CDR3 protein. The sample holds 160,000 or so distinct CDR3 sequences, 90% to 95% seen once. Sequencing was carried out using CD8+ T cells from PBMCs. Receptors originate from a human donor with multiple sclerosis. The CDR3 runs from the conserved cysteine through the conserved F or W. Each record gives: J gene, V gene, D gene, CDR3 protein, CDR3 DNA. D genes are given only for firm matches.

j_call: TRBJ2-7
v_call: TRBV30
d_call: TRBD2
cdr3_aa: CAWSSLAGGSSYEQYF
cdr3_nt: TGTGCCTGGAGTTCACTAGCGGGAGGGAGCTCCTACGAGCAGTACTTC

j_call: TRBJ1-4
v_call: TRBV5-1
d_call: -
cdr3_aa: CASSLGRGLDNEKLFF
cdr3_nt: TGCGCCAGCAGCTTGGGCAGGGGACTTGATAATGAAAAACTGTTTTTT

j_call: TRBJ2-7
v_call: TRBV20-1
d_call: TRBD2
cdr3_aa: CSAQSGSSYEQYF
cdr3_nt: TGCAGTGCCCAGAGCGGGAGCTCCTACGAGCAGTACTTC

j_call: TRBJ2-3
v_call: TRBV20-1
d_call: -
cdr3_aa: CSADPLGDLRDTQYF
cdr3_nt: TGCAGTGCTGACCCCTTGGGGGACCTCAGAGATACGCAGTATTTT

j_call: TRBJ2-2
v_call: TRBV10-3
d_call: -
cdr3_aa: CAISENTGELFF
cdr3_nt: TGTGCCATCAGTGAGAACACCGGGGAGCTGTTTTTT

j_call: TRBJ1-1
v_call: TRBV29-1
d_call: -
cdr3_aa: CSAAPGANTEAFF
cdr3_nt: TGCAGCGCAGCCCCCGGGGCCAACACTGAAGCTTTCTTT

j_call: TRBJ1-1
v_call: TRBV29-1
d_call: -
cdr3_aa: CSVGGPEAFF
cdr3_nt: TGCAGCGTTGGAGGGCCTGAAGCTTTCTTT

j_call: TRBJ2-3
v_call: TRBV2
d_call: -
cdr3_aa: CASSEVVESDTQYF
cdr3_nt: TGTGCCAGCAGTGAAGTGGTAGAGTCAGATACGCAGTATTTT

j_call: TRBJ1-5
v_call: TRBV12-3/TRBV12-4
d_call: -
cdr3_aa: CASSLGPINQPQHF
cdr3_nt: TGTGCCAGCAGTTTAGGGCCGATCAATCAGCCCCAGCATTTT

j_call: TRBJ2-7
v_call: TRBV20-1
d_call: TRBD2
cdr3_aa: CSARVAGGRSPYEQYF
cdr3_nt: TGCAGTGCTAGAGTAGCGGGGGGACGCTCACCCTACGAGCAGTACTTC

j_call: TRBJ1-4
v_call: TRBV27
d_call: -
cdr3_aa: CASSKNRVNEKLFF
cdr3_nt: TGTGCCAGCAGCAAGAACAGGGTAAATGAAAAACTGTTTTTT

j_call: TRBJ2-7
v_call: TRBV3-1
d_call: -
cdr3_aa: CASSHFSSPYEQYF
cdr3_nt: TGTGCCAGCAGCCATTTTTCCAGCCCCTACGAGCAGTACTTC

j_call: TRBJ2-3
v_call: TRBV18
d_call: -
cdr3_aa: CASSPPSQSTDTQYF
cdr3_nt: TGTGCCAGCTCACCACCGTCCCAGAGCACAGATACGCAGTATTTT

j_call: TRBJ2-1
v_call: TRBV12-3/TRBV12-4
d_call: -
cdr3_aa: CASSLNGPELEQFF
cdr3_nt: TGTGCCAGCAGTTTAAACGGGCCGGAACTTGAGCAGTTCTTC

j_call: TRBJ2-3
v_call: TRBV27
d_call: -
cdr3_aa: CASSRNRVGDTQYF
cdr3_nt: TGTGCCAGCAGCAGAAACAGGGTTGGAGATACGCAGTATTTT

j_call: TRBJ2-2
v_call: TRBV7-9
d_call: -
cdr3_aa: CASSRTGELFF
cdr3_nt: TGTGCCAGCAGTAGAACCGGGGAGCTGTTTTTT